This T cell receptor (beta chain) emerged from a study of beta chain features in type 1 diabetes. The germline V and J ends were trimmed by 2 bases and 1 base, with 8 bases remaining between them. This CDR3 has 15 amino acids. Germline-derived CDR1 and CDR2 are MNHNY and SVGAGI (reference sequence). Since all of the isolated RNA was reverse transcribed, expressed TCRB transcripts were what got sequenced. The table came from immunoSEQ multiplex PCR; TCRdb's copy has only in-frame clones and leaves some out. The sample holds a few hundred thousand clones; roughly 16% are singletons and the top ten take 0.085%. General study points: A moderate, significant TCRB CDR3 shortening appeared in type 1 diabetes across four CD4+ subsets.

Turning to this clone: Its target is not known.

The rearrangement links TRBV6-6 to TRBJ2-2, with a tentative D call TRBD1 (5 bases). Sequenced material: naive CD4+ T cells from blood. The receptor's source is a man aged 30 to 39 with type 1 diabetes. The CDR3 sequence: CASSYDRMNTGELFF. The CDR3 coding sequence is TGTGCCAGCAGTTACGACAGAATGAACACCGGGGAGCTGTTTTTT.